The 28 T cell receptor beta chains below come from one sample, sequenced in a study of OX40 agonist ivuxolimab in advanced cancers. Library creation used the immunoSEQ multiplex PCR assay. Drawn from immuneACCESS, this table holds only the in-frame rearrangements with V and J called that TCRdb kept. Clones are partly lost; checked studies trace under half to an unresolved V gene and leave the rest unexplained. The sample data list 83,000 or so clones, and about 88% of these were observed just once. In total, the top ten clones hold 1.5% to 2% of the sample. The sample in question was CD4+ or CD8+ T cells sorted from blood, obtained in a trial of the OX40 agonist ivuxolimab. These receptors were taken from an adult with an advanced solid tumor such as melanoma, head and neck, liver or kidney cancer.

This clone was seen only once. This chain connects TRBV5-1 to TRBJ2-5, with TRBD2 as a possible D gene (6 bases). In germline, CDR1 is SGHRS, CDR2 YFSETQ. CDR3 length: 14 residues. With 1 base removed from V and 5 bases from J, the gap between germline ends came to 12 bases. The CDR3 reads CASSLSRAGETQYF. CDR3 bases: TGCGCCAGCAGCTTGAGCAGGGCGGGGGAGACCCAGTACTTC.

The V call is TRBV5-1, the J call TRBJ1-6, with TRBD1 matching over 7 bases. Germline lookup yields CDR1 SGHRS and CDR2 YFSETQ. The length of the CDR3 is 15 residues. The trim removed 1 base at V and 9 bases at J, leaving 7 bases unmatched. The CDR3 DNA sequence: TGCGCCAGCAGCTTGACAGGGGACGGTGGTTCACCCCTCCACTTT. This encodes CASSLTGDGGSPLHF.

This chain connects TRBV11-2 to TRBJ1-1; D is perhaps TRBD1 (5 bases). The V and J ends lost 6 bases and 1 base respectively, with 12 bases between them. The CDR3 has 14 residues. Germline lookup yields CDR1 SGHAT and CDR2 FQNNGV. In DNA form, the CDR3 reads TGTGCCAGCAGACACCCTGGACAGAACACTGAAGCTTTCTTT. It codes for CASRHPGQNTEAFF.

V and J are TRBV7-2 and TRBJ2-2; the D gene could be TRBD1 or TRBD2 (6 bases each). Looked up from germline, CDR1 is SGHTA and CDR2 is FQGNSA. The CDR3 is 16 residues long. Deletions cut 6 bases from V and 1 base from J, with 15 bases between. CDR3 protein: CASSPRGGGNTGELFF. As DNA, the CDR3 is TGTGCCAGCAGTCCCCGCGGAGGGGGGAACACCGGGGAGCTGTTTTTT.

The V call is TRBV7-6, the J call TRBJ1-3, with D possibly being TRBD1 (5 bases). CDR1 and CDR2 (germline): SGHVS, FNYEAQ. V was clipped by 5 bases and J by 2 bases, with 16 bases between them. CDR3 length equals 16 residues. CDR3 sequence reads: CASSSFPGLTGNTIYF. Written as DNA, the CDR3 is TGTGCCAGCAGCAGCTTTCCAGGGCTAACTGGAAACACCATATATTTT.

Concerning this clone itself: One end of the junction varies from germline; a read error may be responsible. The chain carries TRBV9 and TRBJ2-5; 7 bases map to TRBD1. Germline V gives CDR1 SGDLS, CDR2 YYNGEE. The length of the CDR3 is 15 residues. The chain's CDR3 is CASSVGDRRQESQYF. CDR3 sequence (DNA): TGTGCCAGCAGTGTGGGGGACAGACGACAAGAGAGCCAGTACTTC.

This clone was observed a few times. V is TRBV19 and J is TRBJ1-2; D may be TRBD1 (5 bases). The germline V gene encodes CDR1 LNHDA and CDR2 SQIVND (reference sequence). The CDR3 spans 16 residues. V lost 7 bases and J lost 8, with 26 bases in between. The CDR3 sequence: CASMTDGKAGYGGYTF. DNA of the CDR3: TGTGCCAGTATGACAGATGGTAAGGCAGGCTATGGCGGCTACACCTTC.

The V call is TRBV10-3, the J call TRBJ2-7; 9 nucleotides line up with TRBD2. This CDR3 is 19 amino acids long. Germline CDR1 ENHRY, CDR2 SYGVKD. V lost 4 bases to trimming and J lost 3 bases; unmatched junction nucleotides: 19. The CDR3 loop reads CAISARGSSGGANSYEQYF. The DNA of the CDR3 is TGTGCCATCAGTGCGCGCGGTAGTAGCGGGGGCGCGAATAGCTACGAGCAGTACTTC.

V usage is TRBV27 and J usage is TRBJ1-2; no firm D call. The ends were cut back, 0 bases at V and 8 bases at J, with 10 bases in the middle. This CDR3 is built from 13 residues. Germline CDR1 is MNHEY and CDR2 is SMNVEV (reference sequence). The chain's CDR3 is CASSLSAANGYTF. The CDR3 nucleotides are TGTGCCAGCAGTTTATCGGCAGCGAACGGCTACACCTTC.

V is TRBV27 and J is TRBJ1-3; D unclear. Trimming left V 3 bases short and J 4 bases short, with 10 bases between. This CDR3 region has 14 residues. CDR1 and CDR2 from the germline V gene are MNHEY and SMNVEV (reference sequence). CDR3 DNA: TGTGCCAGCAGTTTCGACGTCGGGGGAAACACCATATATTTT. Protein product: CASSFDVGGNTIYF.

DNA for the CDR3: TGTGCCAGCAGCGTTTACCCCCAGGGAGATACGCAGTATTTT. As protein: CASSVYPQGDTQYF. The chain couples TRBV9 to TRBJ2-3; D possibly corresponds to TRBD1 (5 bases). The V gene lost 2 bases and the J gene lost 5 bases, with 12 bases spanning the gap. There are 14 residues in the CDR3. CDR1 SGDLS and CDR2 YYNGEE come from the germline V gene.

Here the CDR3 reads CASKIGQGHEQYF. DNA for the CDR3: TGTGCCAGCAAAATTGGACAGGGCCACGAGCAGTACTTC. The chain couples TRBV6-6 to TRBJ2-7, with 8 bases lining up with TRBD1. V was clipped by 7 bases and J by 5 bases; unmatched bases: 7. Germline loops: CDR1 MNHNY, CDR2 SVGAGI (reference sequence). CDR3 length equals 13 residues.

CDR3 bases: TGCGCCAGCAGCTTGGTTGGGGTCGGTGAAAAACTGTTTTTT. Its translation: CASSLVGVGEKLFF. The J gene is TRBJ1-4, the V gene TRBV5-1, with D unresolved. Germline V gene lookup returns CDR1 SGHRS and CDR2 YFSETQ. V lost 0 bases, J lost 7 bases, and 10 bases lay in between. This CDR3 comprises 14 residues.

The V call is TRBV7-3, the J call TRBJ2-7; 8 bases agree with TRBD1. Trimming cost V 5 bases and J 1 base; bases outside gene matches: 7. Germline CDR1 and CDR2: SGHTA and FQGTGA. The CDR3 contains 15 residues. CDR3 amino acids: CASSVGQGSSYEQYF. The CDR3 DNA reads TGTGCCAGCAGCGTCGGACAGGGCTCATCCTACGAGCAGTACTTC.

The chain has TRBV5-1 and TRBJ2-7; D gene uncertain. Germline V lookup: CDR1 SGHRS, CDR2 YFSETQ. The CDR3 contains 15 residues. Trimming cost V 4 bases and J 1 base, with 15 bases left between them. Written as DNA, the CDR3 is TGCGCCAGCAGCGTGGCTGAAGCTAGGTCCTACGAGCAGTACTTC. Residues: CASSVAEARSYEQYF.

The chain has TRBV5-1 and TRBJ2-7; D remains unclear. V dropped 3 bases and J dropped 0 bases, with 4 bases sitting between them. The CDR3 is made up of 12 amino acids. The V gene's germline CDR1 is SGHRS and CDR2 YFSETQ. The CDR3 DNA follows: TGCGCCAGCAGCTCTAACTCCTACGAGCAGTACTTC. Translated, it gives CASSSNSYEQYF. Combining the CDR3 with reference TRBV5-1 and TRBJ2-7 gives the whole variable domain KAGVTQTPRYLIKTRGQQVTLSCSPISGHRSVSWYQQTPGQGLQFLFEYFSETQRNKGNFPGRFSGRQFSNSRSEMNVSTLELGDSALYLCASSSNSYEQYFGPGTRLTVT.

In DNA, the CDR3 is TGTGCCACCCTCCGAGGGGGGTCGGACACCGGGGAGCTGTTTTTT. Translating gives CATLRGGSDTGELFF. The genes are TRBV19 and TRBJ2-2; D assignment may be TRBD1 or TRBD2 (6 bases each). V lost 10 bases and J lost 3, with 18 bases in between. The CDR3 extends over 15 amino acids. Germline lookup yields CDR1 LNHDA and CDR2 SQIVND (reference sequence).

This sequence joins TRBV2 and TRBJ1-1, with TRBD1 as a possible D gene (6 bases). The ends were cut back, 4 bases at V and 5 bases at J, with 14 bases in the middle. The germline gives CDR1 SNHLY, CDR2 FYNNEI. The CDR3 is 14 residues long. CDR3 bases: TGTGCCAGCAGTGCTGAAGGGGGGTTGACTGAAGCTTTCTTT. It is translated as CASSAEGGLTEAFF.

J is TRBJ2-7 and V is TRBV28; D is possibly TRBD1 (6 bases). Germline V lookup: CDR1 MDHEN, CDR2 SYDVKM. The CDR3 runs 17 residues. V shed 6 bases and J shed 0 bases, with 21 bases lying between them. CDR3 sequence: CASSIPNPQGSSYEQYF. CDR3 nucleotide sequence: TGTGCCAGCAGCATACCGAATCCACAGGGTTCCTCCTACGAGCAGTACTTC.

This clone has more than one count but fewer than ten. This sequence joins TRBV7-2 and TRBJ2-6; the match to TRBD1 covers 8 bases. J lost 4 bases, V lost 5 bases, and 7 bases had no gene match. The germline CDR1 and CDR2 sequences are SGHTA and FQGNSA. This CDR3 has 16 residues. The CDR3 spells CASSPRTGFGANVLTF. The CDR3 coding sequence is TGTGCCAGCAGCCCCCGGACAGGGTTCGGGGCCAACGTCCTGACTTTC.

The V gene is TRBV4-1, the J gene TRBJ2-6; D is unclear. The CDR3 runs to 17 residues. Trimming shortened V by 0 bases and J by 5 bases, and 14 bases separated the two germline ends. CDR1 is MGHRA and CDR2 is YSYEKL in the germline V gene. CDR3 amino acids: CASSQEVISARANVLTF. CDR3 bases: TGCGCCAGCAGCCAAGAAGTTATCAGTGCCCGGGCCAACGTCCTGACTTTC.

The chain couples TRBV7-2 to TRBJ1-4; D is ambiguous. Germline V CDR1 and CDR2: SGHTA, FQGNSA. The CDR3 has 12 amino acids. V gave up 3 bases and J gave up 5 bases, with 4 bases separating them. The CDR3 bases are TGTGCCAGCAGCTTCACGAATGAAAAACTGTTTTTT. It yields the protein CASSFTNEKLFF.

The V gene is TRBV5-4, the J gene TRBJ1-2; D is ambiguous. V shed 4 bases and J shed 8 bases, with 18 bases lying between them. The CDR3 extends over 14 amino acids. Looked up from germline, CDR1 is SGHNT and CDR2 is YYREEE (reference sequence). This chain's CDR3 is CASSPVGVGGGYTF. The CDR3 nucleotides are TGTGCCAGCAGCCCGGTAGGAGTGGGAGGAGGCTACACCTTC.

V gene TRBV19 combines with J gene TRBJ2-3; 7 nucleotides match TRBD1. With V trimmed by 9 bases and J by 5 bases, 14 bases remained unmatched. The CDR3 runs to 15 residues. Germline CDR1 LNHDA, CDR2 SQIVND (reference sequence). The chain's CDR3 is CARKDWMRGQDTQYF. The DNA of the CDR3 is TGTGCCAGGAAAGACTGGATGAGGGGGCAAGATACGCAGTATTTT.

V and J are TRBV19 and TRBJ2-5, with 10 bases matching TRBD2. This CDR3 spans 13 amino acids. Germline CDR1 reads LNHDA; CDR2 reads SQIVND (reference sequence). V lost 1 base to trimming and J lost 13 bases; unmatched junction nucleotides: 6. The CDR3 sequence: CASSIVVLAGLYF. In nucleotides, the CDR3 is TGTGCCAGTAGTATAGTTGTACTAGCGGGGCTGTACTTC. The full variable domain, completed using reference TRBV19 and TRBJ2-5, is DGGITQSPKYLFRKEGQNVTLSCEQNLNHDAMYWYRQDPGQGLRLIYYSQIVNDFQKGDIAEGYSVSREKKESFPLTVTSAQKNPTAFYLCASSIVVLAGLYFGPGTRLLVL.

A remark on this clone: At one end the junction does not follow the germline gene, possibly because of a read error. The chain recombines TRBV7-7 with TRBJ1-1, with no clear D. Germline loops: CDR1 SSHAT, CDR2 FNYEAQ (reference sequence). This CDR3 contains 13 residues. This chain's CDR3 is CASSLTSDTEAFF. As DNA, the CDR3 is TGTGCTAGCAGCTTGACATCCGACACTGAAGCTTTCTTT.

The J gene is TRBJ1-1, the V gene TRBV4-1; D call uncertain. Per the germline V gene, CDR1 is MGHRA and CDR2 is YSYEKL. Trimming removed 3 bases from V and 2 bases from J, with 13 bases in between. CDR3 length: 15 amino acids. CDR3 bases: TGCGCCAGCAGCCATGCCGGTCTGAGAAACACTGAAGCTTTCTTT. Protein: CASSHAGLRNTEAFF.

V is TRBV28 and J is TRBJ2-2; possibly TRBD2 for D (5 bases). The germline CDR1 and CDR2 sequences are MDHEN and SYDVKM. The CDR3 has 13 residues. Trimming removed 10 bases at V and 1 base at J, with 10 bases between. CDR3 DNA: TGTGCCACCGGACTCTGGAACACCGGGGAGCTGTTTTTT. This codes for CATGLWNTGELFF.